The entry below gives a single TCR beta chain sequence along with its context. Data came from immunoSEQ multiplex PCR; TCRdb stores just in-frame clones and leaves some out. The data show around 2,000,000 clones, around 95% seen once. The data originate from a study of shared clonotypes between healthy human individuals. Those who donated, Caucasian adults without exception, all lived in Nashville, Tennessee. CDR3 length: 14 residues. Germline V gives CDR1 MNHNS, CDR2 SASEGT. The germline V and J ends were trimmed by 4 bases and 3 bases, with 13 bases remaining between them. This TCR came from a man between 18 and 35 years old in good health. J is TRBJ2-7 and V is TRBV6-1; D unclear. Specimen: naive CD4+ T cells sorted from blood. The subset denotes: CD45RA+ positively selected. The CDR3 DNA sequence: TGTGCCAGCAGTGGAGCTACGTTAGGCTACGAGCAGTACTTC. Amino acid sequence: CASSGATLGYEQYF.